The source of this TCR beta chain is a study of OX40 agonist ivuxolimab in advanced cancers. Sequenced by immunoSEQ multiplex PCR; TCRdb stores in-frame clones only, minus some. The table records over 20,000 clones, 75% to 80% of them present only once. This clone was seen a handful of times. The sequenced sample was CD4+ or CD8+ T cells sorted from blood, obtained in a trial of the OX40 agonist ivuxolimab. The TCR sequence derives from an adult with an advanced solid tumor such as melanoma, head and neck, liver or kidney cancer.

CDR3 bases: TGTGCCAGCCGGGGGGACGGGGATTTGGATACGCAGTATTTT. It is translated as CASRGDGDLDTQYF. The J gene is TRBJ2-3, the V gene TRBV4-2, with 7 bases matching TRBD2. V was pared by 8 bases and J by 6 bases, with 11 bases of the junction left unmatched. CDR1 is LGHNA and CDR2 is YNFKEQ in the germline V gene. The CDR3 consists of 14 residues.